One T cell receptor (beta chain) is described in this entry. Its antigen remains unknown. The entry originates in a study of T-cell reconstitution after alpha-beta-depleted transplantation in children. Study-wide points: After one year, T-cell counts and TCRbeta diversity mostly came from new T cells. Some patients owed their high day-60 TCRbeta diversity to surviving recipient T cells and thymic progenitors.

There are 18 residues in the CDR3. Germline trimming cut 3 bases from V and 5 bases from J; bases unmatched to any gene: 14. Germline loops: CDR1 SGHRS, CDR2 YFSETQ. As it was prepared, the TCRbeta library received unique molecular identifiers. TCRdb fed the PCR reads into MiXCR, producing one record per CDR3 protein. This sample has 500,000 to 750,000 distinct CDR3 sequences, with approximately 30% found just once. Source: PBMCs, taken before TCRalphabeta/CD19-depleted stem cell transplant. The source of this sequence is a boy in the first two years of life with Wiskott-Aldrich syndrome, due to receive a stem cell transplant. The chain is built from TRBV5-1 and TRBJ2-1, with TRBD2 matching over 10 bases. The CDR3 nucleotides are TGCGCCAGCAGCTCGAACCCCCCTTTAGCGGGAGGCCACAATGAGCAGTTCTTC. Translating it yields CASSSNPPLAGGHNEQFF.